The 30 T cell receptor beta chains reported below all come from one sample, sequenced in a study of blood T cell repertoires in COVID-19. Assay used: immunoSEQ multiplex PCR; TCRdb lists only in-frame clones, some missing. The data hold about 63,000 clones, with roughly three quarters observed a single time. The sample was peripheral blood. These receptors originate from a woman at least 80 years old with acute or convalescent COVID-19.

The J gene is TRBJ1-2, the V gene TRBV4-1, with 7 positions matching TRBD1. The CDR3 consists of 18 residues. In germline, CDR1 is MGHRA, CDR2 YSYEKL. With V trimmed by 0 bases and J by 1 base, 11 bases remained unmatched. The CDR3 region is CASSQDPGRGVVNYGYTF. CDR3 DNA: TGCGCCAGCAGCCAAGATCCAGGCAGGGGGGTAGTTAACTATGGCTACACCTTC.

Notes on this clone: At one end the junction does not follow the germline gene, possibly because of a read error. J is TRBJ1-1 and V is TRBV28; D is undetermined. The CDR3 has 15 residues. CDR1 and CDR2 (germline): MDHEN, SYDVKM. The CDR3 DNA is TGTGCCAGCAGTCTAGTGGTGGTTATGAACGCTGAAGCTTTCTTT. It is translated as CASSLVVVMNAEAFF.

This clone was seen ten or more times. The J gene is TRBJ1-5, the V gene TRBV24-1; D is uncertain. Germline V gene sequence: CDR1 KGHDR, CDR2 SFDVKD. The CDR3 runs 15 residues. Trimming removed 0 bases at V and 4 bases at J, with 9 bases between. DNA of the CDR3: TGTGCCACCAGTGATTTGCCCAGGCTGAATCAGCCCCAGCATTTT. It encodes CATSDLPRLNQPQHF.

In this sample, this clone turned up once. The CDR3 region has the DNA TGTGCCAGCACCTCCGTGGCTAGCGGGAGCTACGAGCAGTACTTC. Its translation is CASTSVASGSYEQYF. V is TRBV7-2 and J is TRBJ2-7, with 10 bases fitting TRBD2. J was trimmed by 3 bases and V by 7 bases; bases with no gene match: 9. Germline values: CDR1 SGHTA, CDR2 FQGNSA. The CDR3 has 15 amino acids.

The sample holds a few counts of this clone. This chain joins TRBV7-2 and TRBJ2-7; 8 bases agree with TRBD2. J gave up 0 bases and V 5 bases, and 6 bases lay outside the gene matches. This CDR3 has 15 amino acids. Germline V gene lookup returns CDR1 SGHTA and CDR2 FQGNSA. For the CDR3, the DNA is TGTGCCAGCAGCCCCGTCACTAGCGGCTCCTACGAGCAGTACTTC. This encodes CASSPVTSGSYEQYF. Supplemented by reference TRBV7-2 and TRBJ2-7, the full variable domain reads GAGVSQSPSNKVTEKGKDVELRCDPISGHTALYWYRQSLGQGLEFLIYFQGNSAPDKSGLPSDRFSAERTGGSVSTLTIQRTQQEDSAVYLCASSPVTSGSYEQYFGPGTRLTVT.

This rearrangement joins TRBV28 to TRBJ2-3, with a possible D match to TRBD1 (6 bases). Trimming cost V 5 bases and J 4 bases, with 10 bases left between them. Per germline, CDR1 MDHEN and CDR2 SYDVKM. The CDR3 spans 13 residues. This chain's CDR3 is CASSAGTPDTQYF. In nucleotides, the CDR3 is TGTGCCAGCAGTGCCGGGACACCAGATACGCAGTATTTT.

The chain links TRBV4-1 to TRBJ2-7; 8 bases fit TRBD1. The trim removed 0 bases at V and 1 base at J, leaving 2 bases unmatched. The CDR3 covers 15 residues. The germline V gene encodes CDR1 MGHRA and CDR2 YSYEKL. CDR3 sequence reads: CASSQERTGSYEQYF. For the CDR3, the DNA is TGCGCCAGCAGCCAAGAGCGGACAGGGTCCTACGAGCAGTACTTC.

The V and J genes are TRBV15 and TRBJ2-7, with 7 bases aligning to TRBD2. V shed 5 bases and J 3 bases; nucleotides not matched to a gene: 7. Germline loops: CDR1 LNHNV, CDR2 YYDKDF (reference sequence). The CDR3 contains 14 residues. The CDR3 nucleotides read TGTGCCACCAGCGACCCGGGACTACTCTACGAGCAGTACTTC. It translates to CATSDPGLLYEQYF.

This sequence joins TRBV19 and TRBJ2-2; a possible D gene is TRBD1 (5 bases). The V gene's germline CDR1 is LNHDA and CDR2 SQIVND (reference sequence). CDR3 size: 19 residues. V was shortened by 5 bases and J by 7 bases, with 29 bases between the two germline ends. The CDR3 here is CASSAIRGGGRQMGGELFF. For the CDR3, the DNA is TGTGCCAGTAGTGCGATAAGGGGCGGCGGACGACAAATGGGCGGGGAGCTGTTTTTT.

V gene TRBV30 combines with J gene TRBJ2-3; 9 bases agree with TRBD1. The V gene's germline CDR1 is GTSNPN and CDR2 SVGIG (reference sequence). With 5 bases clipped from V and 4 bases from J, the junction kept 7 bases outside the gene matches. The CDR3 loop spans 14 amino acids. This CDR3 is CAWETGGGSDTQYF. The DNA of the CDR3 is TGTGCCTGGGAGACAGGGGGGGGGTCAGATACGCAGTATTTT.

This chain joins TRBV3-1 (or the pseudogene TRBV3-2) and TRBJ1-3; D possibly corresponds to TRBD1 (5 bases). CDR3 size: 16 residues. V lost 4 bases, J lost 0 bases, and 13 bases lay in between. The V gene's germline CDR1 is LGHDT and CDR2 YNNKEL (reference sequence). The CDR3 loop is CASSLGQGDSGNTIYF. In DNA, the CDR3 is TGTGCCAGCAGCCTGGGGCAGGGTGACTCTGGAAACACCATATATTTT.

This clone is judged medium-sized. The chain links TRBV7-9 to TRBJ2-7; possible D gene TRBD2, 5 bases. The V end was cut by 2 bases, the J end by 4 bases, with 9 bases between. Per germline, CDR1 SEHNR and CDR2 FQNEAQ (reference sequence). This CDR3 is built from 13 residues. The CDR3 DNA reads TGTGCCAGCAGCTTAAGGGAGAGGTACGAGCAGTACTTC. It encodes CASSLRERYEQYF.

This clone was counted between two and nine times. This chain links TRBV5-5 with TRBJ1-1; weak D call: TRBD1 (5 bases). Germline CDR1 and CDR2: SGHKS and YYEKEE (reference sequence). V was shortened by 0 bases and J by 0 bases, with 6 bases between the two germline ends. The CDR3 consists of 14 residues. This chain's CDR3 is CASSLARVNTEAFF. The CDR3 DNA is TGTGCCAGCAGCTTGGCCAGGGTGAACACTGAAGCTTTCTTT.

The chain uses TRBV28 and TRBJ1-5; 10 bases map to TRBD1. The germline CDR1 and CDR2 sequences are MDHEN and SYDVKM. This CDR3 comprises 15 residues. The V segment lost 6 bases and the J segment 7 bases; nucleotides outside the gene matches: 9. The CDR3 spells CASSSRGQGWQPQHF. Written as DNA, the CDR3 is TGTGCCAGCAGCTCAAGGGGACAGGGGTGGCAGCCCCAGCATTTT.

The J gene is TRBJ2-2, the V gene TRBV28, with D perhaps TRBD1 (7 bases). Germline CDR1 MDHEN, CDR2 SYDVKM. Trimming removed 8 bases at V and 9 bases at J, with 28 bases between. The CDR3 has 17 amino acids. The CDR3: CASRPVGSGGIERELFF. CDR3 coding DNA: TGTGCCAGCCGCCCGGTCGGGTCAGGGGGGATAGAACGGGAGCTGTTTTTT.

This chain links TRBV21-1 with TRBJ1-1; the table's D call of TRBD1 was not tested on the DNA. TRBV21-1 is shown as a pseudogene. The CDR3 spans 15 residues. The CDR3 DNA follows: TGTGCCAGCAACCCGCCGACAGACCAGAACACTGAAGCTTTCTTT. Translation gives CASNPPTDQNTEAFF.

CDR3 residues: CACSGGQVSSYEQYF. Here the CDR3 DNA reads TGTGCCTGCTCGGGGGGACAGGTTTCCTCCTACGAGCAGTACTTC. The gene calls are TRBV7-9 and TRBJ2-7, with D possibly being TRBD1 (8 bases). V was clipped by 11 bases and J by 0 bases, with 20 bases between them. CDR1 is SEHNR, CDR2 FQNEAQ, per germline (reference sequence). The CDR3 has 15 residues.

This sequence joins TRBV19 and TRBJ1-5; 11 bases agree with TRBD1. The CDR3 is 15 amino acids. V dropped 5 bases and J dropped 7; count of bases not matched to a gene: 7. Germline V gene data show CDR1 as LNHDA and CDR2 as SQIVND (reference sequence). The CDR3 sequence: CASSLRDRGIQPQHF. Here the CDR3 DNA reads TGTGCCAGTAGTCTCCGGGACAGGGGGATCCAGCCCCAGCATTTT.

The rearrangement joins TRBV5-1 to TRBJ2-1; 7 bases are shared with TRBD1. CDR1 is SGHRS and CDR2 is YFSETQ in the germline V gene. V lost 0 bases to trimming and J lost 2 bases; unmatched junction nucleotides: 2. The CDR3 has 15 amino acids. The DNA for the CDR3 is TGCGCCAGCAGCTTGGGGCAGGGGGCCTACAATGAGCAGTTCTTC. Its translation: CASSLGQGAYNEQFF.

This clone appeared a single time. V usage is TRBV30 and J usage is TRBJ1-3, with unresolved D. Germline V gives CDR1 GTSNPN, CDR2 SVGIG (reference sequence). V lost 2 bases, J lost 0 bases, and 8 bases lay in between. The CDR3 sequence is 14 residues long. The CDR3 nucleotides read TGTGCCTGGAGTAGCGGGAACTCTGGAAACACCATATATTTT. It is translated as CAWSSGNSGNTIYF.

The rearrangement joins TRBV6-1 to TRBJ2-1; a possible D gene is TRBD2 (6 bases). Trimming took off 8 bases at V and 5 bases at J, with 22 bases between the two ends. Germline V gene data show CDR1 as MNHNS and CDR2 as SASEGT. The CDR3 sequence is 16 residues long. The CDR3 reads CASRGTPSQTHNEQFF. Here the CDR3 DNA reads TGTGCCAGCCGTGGGACTCCTTCGCAGACCCACAATGAGCAGTTCTTC.

The chain recombines TRBV5-1 with TRBJ2-3; tentative D call: TRBD2 (7 bases). Germline V CDR1 and CDR2: SGHRS, YFSETQ. The CDR3 runs to 16 residues. V lost 4 bases and J lost 1, with 16 bases in between. In DNA form, the CDR3 reads TGCGCCAGCAGCCGGCCGGGGGCGGGGGGCACAGATACGCAGTATTTT. Translation gives CASSRPGAGGTDTQYF.

V is TRBV29-1 and J is TRBJ2-3; 7 bases are shared with TRBD2. Germline-derived CDR1 and CDR2 are SQVTM and ANQGSEA. The CDR3 extends over 12 amino acids. The chain's CDR3 is CSATASGDTQYF. CDR3 in DNA: TGCAGTGCCACGGCTAGCGGAGATACGCAGTATTTT.

The genes are TRBV30 and TRBJ1-5, with 7 bases fitting TRBD1. CDR3 length: 18 amino acids. CDR1 and CDR2 (germline): GTSNPN, SVGIG (reference sequence). V was pared by 1 base and J by 0 bases, with 12 bases of the junction left unmatched. The CDR3 DNA sequence: TGTGCCTGGAGTGGGACCGAACAGGGGATCTATAGCAATCAGCCCCAGCATTTT. It yields the protein CAWSGTEQGIYSNQPQHF.

V is TRBV15 and J is TRBJ1-2, with D perhaps matching TRBD1 (5 bases). Trimming took off 5 bases at V and 4 bases at J, with 14 bases between the two ends. CDR1 and CDR2 from the germline V gene are LNHNV and YYDKDF (reference sequence). The CDR3 covers 14 residues. This chain's CDR3 is CATSLRVTGYGYTF. The DNA of the CDR3 is TGTGCCACCAGCCTCAGGGTCACGGGCTATGGCTACACCTTC.

The J gene is TRBJ2-5, the V gene TRBV7-2, with 12 bases matching TRBD2. Germline-derived CDR1 and CDR2 are SGHTA and FQGNSA. CDR3 length equals 14 residues. J was trimmed by 4 bases and V by 11 bases; bases with no gene match: 8. CDR3 in amino acids: CACGLAGGLETQYF. For the CDR3, the DNA is TGTGCCTGCGGGCTAGCGGGAGGGCTAGAGACCCAGTACTTC.

This chain joins TRBV27 and TRBJ1-2; 7 bases align to TRBD1. Looked up from germline, CDR1 is MNHEY and CDR2 is SMNVEV (reference sequence). V shed 6 bases, J shed 0 bases, and the junction held 4 bases outside the gene matches. The CDR3 covers 14 residues. DNA for the CDR3: TGTGCCAGCAGCCCAGGGGGTACTAACTATGGCTACACCTTC. Its translation is CASSPGGTNYGYTF.

This chain uses TRBV7-3 with TRBJ2-1; TRBD2 agrees at 8 bases. There are 15 residues in the CDR3. Germline trimming cut 4 bases from V and 8 bases from J; bases unmatched to any gene: 10. The germline V gene encodes CDR1 SGHTA and CDR2 FQGTGA. In nucleotides, the CDR3 is TGTGCCAGCAGCTCCGGGACTAGTACATTGGATGAGCAGTTCTTC. This translates into CASSSGTSTLDEQFF.

The rearrangement uses TRBV7-9 and TRBJ1-1, with TRBD1 as a possible D gene (5 bases). Germline V lookup: CDR1 SEHNR, CDR2 FQNEAQ (reference sequence). Trimming left V 4 bases short and J 4 bases short, with 10 bases between. This CDR3 has 13 residues. In DNA form, the CDR3 reads TGTGCCAGCAGCTCGGAGGGGAGCACTGAAGCTTTCTTT. Protein: CASSSEGSTEAFF.

This clone was observed many times. The V and J genes are TRBV7-2 and TRBJ1-5, with TRBD1 matching over 7 bases. The germline V gene encodes CDR1 SGHTA and CDR2 FQGNSA. The junction had 5 bases not matched to a gene; V was cut back by 1 base and J by 8 bases. This CDR3 has 14 residues. The CDR3 nucleotides read TGTGCCAGCAGCTTAGAAAGGGGGCTTAAGCCCCAGCATTTT. This translates into CASSLERGLKPQHF.